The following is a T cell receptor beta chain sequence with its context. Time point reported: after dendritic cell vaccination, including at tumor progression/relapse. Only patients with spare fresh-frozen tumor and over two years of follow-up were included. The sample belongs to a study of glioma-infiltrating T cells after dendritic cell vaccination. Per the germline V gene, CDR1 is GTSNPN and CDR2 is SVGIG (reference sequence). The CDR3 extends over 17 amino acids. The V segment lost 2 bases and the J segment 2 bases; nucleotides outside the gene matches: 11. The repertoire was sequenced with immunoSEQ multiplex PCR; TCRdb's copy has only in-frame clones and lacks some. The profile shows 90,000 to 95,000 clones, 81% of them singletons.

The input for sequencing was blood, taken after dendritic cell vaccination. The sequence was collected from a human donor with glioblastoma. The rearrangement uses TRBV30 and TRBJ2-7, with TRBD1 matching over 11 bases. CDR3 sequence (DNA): TGTGCCTGGAGTCTAGGGACAGGGGGGAATTGCCCCTACGAGCAGTACTTC. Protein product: CAWSLGTGGNCPYEQYF.